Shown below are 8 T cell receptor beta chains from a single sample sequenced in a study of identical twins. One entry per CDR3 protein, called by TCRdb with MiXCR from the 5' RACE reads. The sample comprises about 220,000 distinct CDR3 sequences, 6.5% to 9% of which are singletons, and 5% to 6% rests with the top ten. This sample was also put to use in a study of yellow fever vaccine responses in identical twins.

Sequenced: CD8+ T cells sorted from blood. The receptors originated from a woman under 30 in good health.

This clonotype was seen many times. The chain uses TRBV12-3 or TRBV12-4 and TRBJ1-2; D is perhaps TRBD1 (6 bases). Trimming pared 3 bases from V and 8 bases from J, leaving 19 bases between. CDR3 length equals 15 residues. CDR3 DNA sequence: TGTGCCAGCAGTTTGGAGGGGTATACCCAGGGGGGCTACACCTTC. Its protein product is CASSLEGYTQGGYTF.

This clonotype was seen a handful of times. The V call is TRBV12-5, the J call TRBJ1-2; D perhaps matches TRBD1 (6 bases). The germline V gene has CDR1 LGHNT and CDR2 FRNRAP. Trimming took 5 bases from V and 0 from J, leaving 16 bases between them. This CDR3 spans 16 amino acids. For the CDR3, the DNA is TGTGCTAGTGGTCCTCAGGGGTACGGACCTAACTATGGCTACACCTTC. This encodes CASGPQGYGPNYGYTF.

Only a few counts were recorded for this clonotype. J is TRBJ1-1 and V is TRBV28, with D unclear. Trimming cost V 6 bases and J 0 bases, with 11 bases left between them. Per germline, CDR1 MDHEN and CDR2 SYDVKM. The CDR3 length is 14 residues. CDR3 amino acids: CASREGPLNTEAFF. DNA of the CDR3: TGTGCCAGCAGGGAGGGCCCTTTGAACACTGAAGCTTTCTTT.

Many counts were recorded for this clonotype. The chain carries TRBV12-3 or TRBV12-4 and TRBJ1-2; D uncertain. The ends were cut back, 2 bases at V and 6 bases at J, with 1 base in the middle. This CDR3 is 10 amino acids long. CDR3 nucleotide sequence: TGTGCCAGCAGTTTAAATGGCTACACCTTC. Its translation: CASSLNGYTF.

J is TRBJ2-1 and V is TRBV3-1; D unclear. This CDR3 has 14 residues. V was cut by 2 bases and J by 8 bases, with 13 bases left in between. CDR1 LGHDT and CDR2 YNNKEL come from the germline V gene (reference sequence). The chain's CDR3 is CASSQLPDTHEQFF. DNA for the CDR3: TGTGCCAGCAGCCAACTCCCGGATACCCATGAGCAGTTCTTC.

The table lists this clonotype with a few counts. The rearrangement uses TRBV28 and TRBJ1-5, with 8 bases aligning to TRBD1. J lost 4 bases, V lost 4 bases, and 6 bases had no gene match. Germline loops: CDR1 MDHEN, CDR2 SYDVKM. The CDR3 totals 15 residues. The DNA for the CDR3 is TGTGCCAGCAGTTCACTTCAGGGGGCTAATCAGCCCCAGCATTTT. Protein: CASSSLQGANQPQHF.

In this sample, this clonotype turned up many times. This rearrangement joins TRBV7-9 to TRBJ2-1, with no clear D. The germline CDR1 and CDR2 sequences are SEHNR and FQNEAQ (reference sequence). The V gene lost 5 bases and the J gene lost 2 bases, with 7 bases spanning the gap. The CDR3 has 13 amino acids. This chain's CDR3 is CASSPETYNEQFF. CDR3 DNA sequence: TGTGCCAGCAGCCCGGAGACCTACAATGAGCAGTTCTTC.

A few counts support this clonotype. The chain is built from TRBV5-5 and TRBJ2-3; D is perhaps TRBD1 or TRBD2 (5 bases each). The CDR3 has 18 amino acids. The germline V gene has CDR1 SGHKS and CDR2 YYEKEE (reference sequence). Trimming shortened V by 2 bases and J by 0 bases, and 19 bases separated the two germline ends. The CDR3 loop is CASSLDWDDGRSTDTQYF. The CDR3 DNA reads TGTGCCAGCAGCTTAGATTGGGACGATGGGAGAAGCACAGATACGCAGTATTTT.